The 7 T cell receptor beta chains reported below all come from one sample, sequenced in a study of shared clonotypes between healthy human individuals. Sequencing used immunoSEQ multiplex PCR; TCRdb keeps in-frame clones, though not all of them. Among 550,000 to 750,000 clones listed, 95% to 96% were seen once. In the naive CD8 group, cells lacked CD45RO and were positively selected for CCR7, so terminally differentiated effector memory CD45RA+ cells were left out. Sequenced sample: naive CD8+ T cells sorted from blood. Source of these receptors: a woman aged 30 to 39 in good health.

The chain carries TRBV6-5 and TRBJ2-7, with D possibly being TRBD2 (6 bases). V gave up 0 bases and J gave up 4 bases, with 16 bases separating them. The CDR3 sequence is 16 residues long. Germline loops: CDR1 MNHEY, CDR2 SVGAGI. This CDR3 is CASSYSKGSGRYEQYF. The CDR3 nucleotides read TGTGCCAGCAGTTACTCGAAAGGTAGCGGCCGGTACGAGCAGTACTTC.

The V call is TRBV28, the J call TRBJ2-3, with 8 bases fitting TRBD2. Germline CDR1 MDHEN, CDR2 SYDVKM. J lost 4 bases, V lost 5 bases, and 11 bases had no gene match. CDR3 length: 16 residues. CDR3 sequence reads: CASSRPIGRDADTQYF. The CDR3 DNA reads TGTGCCAGCAGTAGGCCCATCGGGAGGGACGCAGATACGCAGTATTTT.

The V and J genes are TRBV15 and TRBJ2-7; weak D call: TRBD2 (6 bases). CDR1 is LNHNV and CDR2 is YYDKDF in the germline V gene (reference sequence). V gave up 5 bases and J gave up 6 bases, with 23 bases separating them. The CDR3 covers 16 residues. CDR3 sequence: CATSWRLGGIACEQYF. The CDR3 region has the DNA TGTGCCACCAGCTGGAGGTTGGGGGGAATAGCTTGCGAGCAGTACTTC.

The CDR3 coding sequence is TGTGCCAGCAGCTTAGATAGGGCAGGGGGGGGAGACACTGAAGCTTTCTTT. This encodes CASSLDRAGGGDTEAFF. The J gene is TRBJ1-1, the V gene TRBV11-2, with TRBD1 identical over 7 bases. Germline V CDR1 and CDR2: SGHAT, FQNNGV. The CDR3 loop spans 17 amino acids. The V and J ends lost 0 bases and 3 bases, in that order; junction bases with no gene match: 10.

The chain couples TRBV27 to TRBJ2-7; D unresolved. Trimming cost V 0 bases and J 6 bases, with 9 bases left between them. Germline loops: CDR1 MNHEY, CDR2 SMNVEV (reference sequence). This CDR3 contains 13 residues. As DNA, the CDR3 is TGTGCCAGCAGTTTATCGTCAGGTCTCGAGCAGTACTTC. It yields the protein CASSLSSGLEQYF.

This clone was detected a few times. V and J are TRBV7-9 and TRBJ2-7; perhaps D is TRBD1 or TRBD2 (5 bases each). This CDR3 has 14 residues. The V end lost 5 bases, the J end lost 3 bases, and 14 bases lay between the germline ends. CDR1 is SEHNR, CDR2 FQNEAQ, per germline (reference sequence). The DNA of the CDR3 is TGTGCCAGCAGCCCCCGCTTGGGGGTCTACGAGCAGTACTTC. It translates to CASSPRLGVYEQYF.

This chain links TRBV5-1 with TRBJ1-2; weak D call: TRBD1 (5 bases). V lost 2 bases and J lost 2, with 13 bases in between. The CDR3 spans 15 residues. Germline V gene lookup returns CDR1 SGHRS and CDR2 YFSETQ. The CDR3 DNA is TGCGCCAGCAGCTTCCGAGGGGAAATCAACTATGGCTACACCTTC. This codes for CASSFRGEINYGYTF.